This T cell receptor (beta chain) was documented in a study of tumor-infiltrating lymphocytes in localized non-small cell lung cancer. Study summary: Patients included smokers and never-smokers with various histologies, some sampled after neoadjuvant chemotherapy. From each patient, both tumor and uninvolved lung, non-adjacent to tumor, were sampled.

Measured with immunoSEQ multiplex PCR; TCRdb has only the in-frame clones, and not every one. The top ten hold approximately 6.6% of the sample, which has around 6,400 clones, around two thirds seen once. CDR1 and CDR2 from the germline V gene are SQVTM and ANQGSEA. V lost 3 bases, J lost 4 bases, and 13 bases lay in between. The CDR3 spans 13 residues. As for this clone: Its specificity is not known.

Findings and caveats of the study: Available tissue quantity limited TCR sequencing to a patient subset. No T-cell fraction difference was seen between IM1 and IM2 tumors.

The chain couples TRBV29-1 to TRBJ2-7; D is unclear. This TCR came from a human donor with non-small cell lung cancer. The sequencing input was uninvolved lung tissue not adjacent to the tumor. CDR3 nucleotide sequence: TGCAGCGTTGAGGCAGAGCAGCCTTACGAGCAGTACTTC. Translated: CSVEAEQPYEQYF.